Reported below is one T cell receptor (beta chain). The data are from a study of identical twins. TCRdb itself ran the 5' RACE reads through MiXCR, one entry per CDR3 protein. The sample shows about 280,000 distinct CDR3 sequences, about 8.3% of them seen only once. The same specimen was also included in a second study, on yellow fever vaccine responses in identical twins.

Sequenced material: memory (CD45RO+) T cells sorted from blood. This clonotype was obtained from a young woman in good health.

As DNA, the CDR3 is TGTGCCAGCGCAGTTGGTAGCGGGGGGGATACGCAGTATTTT. It translates to CASAVGSGGDTQYF. The chain couples TRBV6-1 to TRBJ2-3; 10 positions match TRBD2. After removal of 8 bases from V and 6 bases from J, the junction contained 8 bases not matched to a gene. From germline, CDR1 is MNHNS and CDR2 SASEGT. The CDR3 has 14 amino acids.